The entry below gives a single TCR beta chain sequence along with its context. Its cognate antigen is unknown. Germline CDR1 is SQVTM and CDR2 is ANQGSEA. This CDR3 has 13 amino acids. Trimming removed 0 bases at V and 6 bases at J, with 12 bases between. This sample was included in a study of blood T cells in healthy people across ages. Findings of the study overall: Changes seen in expanded clonotypes were possibly confounded by donor CMV status left unknown. PBMCs were not sorted, which prevented a conclusive comparison of naive versus antigen-experienced cells.

Using a J-beta primer mix together with a sample-barcoded 5' primer, a second PCR was run for about 6 to 11 cycles. TCRdb called the 5' RACE reads again in MiXCR, with one record for every CDR3 protein. The data show some 760,000 distinct CDR3 sequences, with just under 25% seen just once and more than 8% held by the top ten. The same data also contributed to another study, on T cells of mothers and their children. That publication notes: RNA was extracted, and all of it went into cDNA synthesis at about 1.4 ug per 15 ul. Persistent microchimeric T cell clones were sought, and none were detected.

This chain links TRBV29-1 with TRBJ2-7; a possible D gene is TRBD1 (6 bases). Material for sequencing was blood. The sequence was obtained from a boy younger than 18 in good health. CDR3 DNA: TGCAGCGTTGAAGATTTGAACAGGGCCGAGCAGTACTTC. Protein: CSVEDLNRAEQYF.